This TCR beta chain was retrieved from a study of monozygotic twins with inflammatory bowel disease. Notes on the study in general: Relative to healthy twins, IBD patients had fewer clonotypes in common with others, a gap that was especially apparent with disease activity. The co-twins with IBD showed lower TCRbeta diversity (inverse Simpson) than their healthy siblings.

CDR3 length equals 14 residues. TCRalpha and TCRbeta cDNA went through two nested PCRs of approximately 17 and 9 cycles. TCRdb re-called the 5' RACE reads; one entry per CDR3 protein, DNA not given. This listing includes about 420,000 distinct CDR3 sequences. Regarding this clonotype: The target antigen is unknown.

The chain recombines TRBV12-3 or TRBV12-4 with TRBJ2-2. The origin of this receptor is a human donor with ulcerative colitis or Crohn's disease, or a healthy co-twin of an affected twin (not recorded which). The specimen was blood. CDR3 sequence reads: CASSFAANTGELFF.